Listed here is a single TCR beta chain. The trim removed 5 bases at V and 0 bases at J, leaving 3 bases unmatched. Germline assignment: CDR1 SGHNT and CDR2 YENEEA. The CDR3 extends over 16 amino acids. The sample comes from a study of cytomegalovirus exposure and HLA in healthy donors. Clones were read by immunoSEQ multiplex PCR, and TCRdb kept only the in-frame ones, dropping some. The sample gives more than 45,000 clones, around 94% of which show up once; 2% to 2.5% is in the top ten. The origin of this receptor is a man aged 18 to 35 in good health and CMV-seronegative. Sequenced input: PBMCs. The chain recombines TRBV11-3 with TRBJ2-3; 12 bases are a match to TRBD2. CDR3 DNA: TGTGCCAGCAGCCTCGGACTAGCGGGAAGCACAGATACGCAGTATTTT. As protein: CASSLGLAGSTDTQYF.